This entry lists 32 T cell receptor beta chains sequenced from one sample in a study of T cell responses to AZD1222 COVID-19 vaccine (dated by TCRdb to the early 2020s). According to the study, the label for this sample's time point signals: about 28 days (+/-7) after the second vaccine dose. The library was generated by the immunoSEQ multiplex PCR assay. As stored in TCRdb, this immuneACCESS dataset retains in-frame rearrangements with V and J assigned. A fraction of the clones does not appear; measured against another copy, unresolved V genes explain less than half of the discrepancy, and the remainder lacks a known reason. The sample contains approximately 99,000 clones, roughly 92% of them found a single time. About 8.3% of the sample belongs to the ten largest clones. Sample: peripheral blood, taken 28 days after the second AZD1222 dose. These TCRs come from an adult who received the AZD1222 COVID-19 vaccine.

The rearrangement uses TRBV28 and TRBJ1-1; maybe TRBD1 (6 bases). The CDR3 covers 16 residues. The germline CDR1 and CDR2 sequences are MDHEN and SYDVKM. Trimming removed 6 bases at V and 0 bases at J, with 17 bases between. CDR3 coding DNA: TGTGCCAGCAGCCCCGAGGGGGTCGGGATGAACACTGAAGCTTTCTTT. It encodes CASSPEGVGMNTEAFF.

The chain combines TRBV5-6 with TRBJ2-3; D unresolved. V lost 2 bases and J lost 4, with 14 bases in between. CDR3 length: 15 amino acids. Germline V gives CDR1 SGHDT, CDR2 YYEEEE. CDR3 nucleotides: TGTGCCAGCAGCTTCGGCGGCCATAGGGCAGATACGCAGTATTTT. This translates into CASSFGGHRADTQYF.

The V call is TRBV6-1, the J call TRBJ2-5, with 12 nucleotides matching TRBD2. V trimming: 4 bases; J trimming: 5 bases; junction bases outside the gene matches: 8. The CDR3 is made up of 16 amino acids. CDR1 is MNHNS and CDR2 is SASEGT in the germline V gene. The CDR3: CASSALTSGSGETQYF. The CDR3 nucleotides are TGTGCCAGCAGTGCCCTGACTAGCGGGAGTGGGGAGACCCAGTACTTC.

V usage is TRBV9 and J usage is TRBJ2-7; possibly TRBD1 for D (6 bases). Trimming left V 4 bases short and J 1 base short, with 9 bases between. The germline gives CDR1 SGDLS, CDR2 YYNGEE. The CDR3 length is 13 residues. The CDR3 nucleotides read TGTGCCAGCAGCCGGGACACTTCCTACGAGCAGTACTTC. Translation gives CASSRDTSYEQYF.

The chain is built from TRBV2 and TRBJ1-1; D unclear. V was clipped by 6 bases and J by 3 bases, with 11 bases between them. CDR1 is SNHLY and CDR2 is FYNNEI in the germline V gene. The CDR3 has 13 amino acids. The CDR3 DNA reads TGTGCCAGCAGGGCCGAAAGGGACACTGAAGCTTTCTTT. This encodes CASRAERDTEAFF.

Only one count was recorded for this clone. The chain employs TRBV2 and TRBJ2-7, with 7 bases aligning to TRBD1. CDR1 is SNHLY and CDR2 is FYNNEI in the germline V gene. This CDR3 comprises 14 residues. V was clipped by 4 bases and J by 0 bases; unmatched bases: 3. The CDR3 sequence: CASSVGTVSYEQYF. CDR3 DNA: TGTGCCAGCAGTGTTGGGACAGTCTCCTACGAGCAGTACTTC.

CDR3 in DNA: TGTGCCAGCAGTTTTCGGAGACTAGTTGATGAGCAGTTCTTC. Residues: CASSFRRLVDEQFF. The V gene is TRBV27, the J gene TRBJ2-1; TRBD2 is a possible D gene (6 bases). V lost 3 bases to trimming and J lost 8 bases, with 14 bases between them. Germline values: CDR1 MNHEY, CDR2 SMNVEV (reference sequence). The CDR3 is 14 residues long.

The rearrangement uses TRBV6-5 and TRBJ1-1; 7 nucleotides agree with TRBD1. Germline CDR1 and CDR2: MNHEY and SVGAGI. The ends lost 5 bases at V and 10 bases at J; junction bases unmatched: 4. This CDR3 has 11 residues. CDR3 in DNA: TGTGCCAGCAGTCACCAGGGGGGAGCTTTCTTT. Encoded protein: CASSHQGGAFF.

The J gene is TRBJ2-7, the V gene TRBV10-3; the match to TRBD1 covers 8 bases. The CDR3 sequence is 13 residues long. The germline CDR1 and CDR2 sequences are ENHRY and SYGVKD. J lost 0 bases, V lost 9 bases, and 4 bases had no gene match. Written as DNA, the CDR3 is TGTGCCATGGGACAGGAGTTCTCCTACGAGCAGTACTTC. Translation: CAMGQEFSYEQYF.

This chain joins TRBV9 and TRBJ2-1; 9 positions agree with TRBD2. Germline V gene sequence: CDR1 SGDLS, CDR2 YYNGEE. The length of the CDR3 is 16 residues. Trimming took 0 bases from V and 10 from J; bases not matched to a gene: 11. The CDR3 DNA follows: TGTGCCAGCAGCGTAGCGGGGGATAGCGGGAGCAGGGAGCAGTTCTTC. Amino acids: CASSVAGDSGSREQFF.

V and J are TRBV7-6 and TRBJ1-4; D is ambiguous. V lost 5 bases to trimming and J lost 2 bases, with 12 bases between them. Germline V gene data show CDR1 as SGHVS and CDR2 as FNYEAQ. The CDR3 contains 15 residues. The CDR3 reads CASSRELGTNEKLFF. CDR3 coding DNA: TGTGCCAGCAGCCGGGAGCTCGGGACTAATGAAAAACTGTTTTTT. Complete variable domain (other parts from reference TRBV7-6 and TRBJ1-4): GAGVSQSPRYKVTKRGQDVALRCDPISGHVSLYWYRQALGQGPEFLTYFNYEAQQDKSGLPNDRFSAERPEGSISTLTIQRTEQRDSAMYRCASSRELGTNEKLFFGSGTQLSVL.

The chain recombines TRBV24-1 with TRBJ2-2; 9 nucleotides align to TRBD2. V dropped 7 bases and J dropped 4; count of bases not matched to a gene: 9. This CDR3 contains 16 residues. The germline V gene encodes CDR1 KGHDR and CDR2 SFDVKD. CDR3 bases: TGTGCCACCAGGGGCGGGAGGGGGCGCGGCACCGGGGAGCTGTTTTTT. This encodes CATRGGRGRGTGELFF.

The V and J genes are TRBV24-1 and TRBJ1-5, with D unresolved. Germline V CDR1 and CDR2: KGHDR, SFDVKD. Between the trimmed V and J ends, which lost 9 bases and 0 bases, there was a span of 8 bases. This CDR3 spans 13 amino acids. CDR3 region: CATSALSNQPQHF. CDR3 nucleotide sequence: TGTGCCACCTCTGCACTTAGCAATCAGCCCCAGCATTTT.

This chain uses TRBV19 with TRBJ1-1; D gene unclear. The CDR3 extends over 13 amino acids. Trimming stripped 3 bases from V and 3 bases from J, with 8 bases between. From germline, CDR1 is LNHDA and CDR2 SQIVND (reference sequence). The CDR3, as DNA: TGTGCCAGTAGTATGAAGGGTGACACTGAAGCTTTCTTT. Amino acid sequence: CASSMKGDTEAFF.

V is TRBV5-4 and J is TRBJ2-7; a possible D gene is TRBD2 (6 bases). The CDR3 runs 13 residues. Germline CDR1 and CDR2: SGHNT and YYREEE (reference sequence). Trimming took 0 bases from V and 3 from J, leaving 7 bases between them. Written as DNA, the CDR3 is TGTGCCAGCAGCTTGGGGGGGGACTACGAGCAGTACTTC. Protein sequence: CASSLGGDYEQYF.

The rearrangement links TRBV10-3 to TRBJ2-2, with D hard to call. The CDR3 covers 15 residues. Looked up from germline, CDR1 is ENHRY and CDR2 is SYGVKD. Between the trimmed V and J ends, which lost 3 bases and 5 bases, there was a span of 13 bases. The CDR3 DNA is TGTGCCATCAGTGAAGGGCAGGCCAGTACCGGGGAGCTGTTTTTT. Translating gives CAISEGQASTGELFF.

The V gene is TRBV5-4, the J gene TRBJ2-1, with D perhaps TRBD2 (6 bases). Germline lookup yields CDR1 SGHNT and CDR2 YYREEE (reference sequence). V lost 4 bases to trimming and J lost 2 bases, with 10 bases between them. The CDR3 is made up of 14 amino acids. The CDR3 protein is CASSIGRTYNEQFF. The CDR3 coding sequence is TGTGCCAGCAGCATAGGGAGGACCTACAATGAGCAGTTCTTC.

The chain uses TRBV18 and TRBJ1-4; D remains ambiguous. V was pared by 2 bases and J by 8 bases, with 9 bases between. Germline CDR1 and CDR2: KGHSH and LQKENI. The CDR3 runs 13 residues. CDR3 in DNA: TGTGCCAGCTCACCAGGGCTCGGGGAAAAACTGTTTTTT. As protein: CASSPGLGEKLFF.

This clone came up once. The V gene is TRBV10-2, the J gene TRBJ2-1; D possibly matches TRBD1 or TRBD2 (5 bases each). This CDR3 comprises 13 residues. The V end lost 4 bases, the J end lost 10 bases, and 14 bases lay between the germline ends. In germline, CDR1 is WSHSY, CDR2 SAAADI. Here the CDR3 DNA reads TGCGCCAGCAGTGTTGGGGAAGAGGGGGAGCAGTTCTTC. It codes for CASSVGEEGEQFF.

The CDR3: CASSSVGRNEKLFF. For the CDR3, the DNA is TGTGCCAGCAGCTCTGTGGGGCGTAATGAAAAACTGTTTTTT. The rearrangement joins TRBV5-6 to TRBJ1-4, with D maybe TRBD1 (5 bases). Trimming removed 3 bases at V and 4 bases at J, with 10 bases between. This CDR3 is built from 14 residues. Per the germline V gene, CDR1 is SGHDT and CDR2 is YYEEEE.

The gene calls are TRBV7-2 and TRBJ1-1; the D gene is possibly TRBD1 (6 bases). Germline V gene sequence: CDR1 SGHTA, CDR2 FQGNSA. The CDR3 is made up of 14 amino acids. V lost 5 bases, J lost 0 bases, and 10 bases lay in between. DNA for the CDR3: TGTGCCAGCAGCCTTGGACAGATGAACACTGAAGCTTTCTTT. Encoded protein: CASSLGQMNTEAFF.

The V call is TRBV7-9, the J call TRBJ2-7; D may be TRBD1 or TRBD2 (6 bases each). V was cut by 5 bases and J by 3 bases, with 11 bases left in between. The germline V gene encodes CDR1 SEHNR and CDR2 FQNEAQ (reference sequence). The CDR3 covers 13 residues. In nucleotides, the CDR3 is TGTGCCAGCAGCCCGGAGGGGGTCTACGAGCAGTACTTC. Its protein product is CASSPEGVYEQYF.

The rearrangement links TRBV28 to TRBJ1-1, with no clear D. The CDR3 runs 14 residues. Deletions cut 2 bases from V and 1 base from J, with 8 bases between. CDR1 MDHEN and CDR2 SYDVKM come from the germline V gene. The CDR3 DNA follows: TGTGCCAGCAGTTTAGGCCGGAGGAACACTGAAGCTTTCTTT. This encodes CASSLGRRNTEAFF.

A single count supports this clone. The CDR3 coding sequence is TGTGCCACCAGTGATCGGACAGGGTACTATGGCTACACCTTC. This sequence encodes CATSDRTGYYGYTF. The chain has TRBV24-1 and TRBJ1-2, with 8 bases identical to TRBD1. The CDR3 consists of 14 residues. The germline V gene has CDR1 KGHDR and CDR2 SFDVKD. V lost 3 bases, J lost 3 bases, and 2 bases stayed unmatched.

V gene TRBV2 combines with J gene TRBJ1-2; possibly TRBD1 for D (5 bases). The germline V gene has CDR1 SNHLY and CDR2 FYNNEI. V lost 2 bases, J lost 7 bases, and 14 bases lay in between. This CDR3 contains 14 residues. The CDR3 DNA sequence: TGTGCCAGCAGTGAATTGGAGGGGATTAGTGGCTACACCTTC. Translation gives CASSELEGISGYTF.

V gene TRBV5-5 combines with J gene TRBJ1-1, with a weak D call TRBD1 (5 bases). The V gene's germline CDR1 is SGHKS and CDR2 YYEKEE (reference sequence). V was clipped by 4 bases and J by 0 bases, with 10 bases between them. The CDR3 totals 14 residues. The CDR3 nucleotides read TGTGCCAGCAGCCAGCGACAGCTGAACACTGAAGCTTTCTTT. This encodes CASSQRQLNTEAFF.

This clone was counted once. The J gene is TRBJ2-5, the V gene TRBV5-1, with 8 bases that match TRBD2. The CDR3 totals 14 residues. The V gene end was trimmed by 2 bases and the J gene end by 4 bases; junction bases not matched to a gene: 4. Germline lookup yields CDR1 SGHRS and CDR2 YFSETQ. CDR3 protein: CASSLAGTRETQYF. CDR3 nucleotide sequence: TGCGCCAGCAGCTTAGCCGGGACTAGAGAGACCCAGTACTTC.

The chain has TRBV6-2 or TRBV6-3 and TRBJ2-7, with D uncertain. The CDR3 loop spans 13 amino acids. CDR1 and CDR2 (germline): MNHEY, SVGEGT. The V end was cut by 1 base, the J end by 3 bases, with 7 bases between. As DNA, the CDR3 is TGTGCCAGCAGTTACTATGGTGACTACGAGCAGTACTTC. Its translation: CASSYYGDYEQYF.

The rearrangement joins TRBV7-8 to TRBJ2-1; 8 nucleotides align to TRBD2. Germline V gives CDR1 SGHVS, CDR2 FQNEAQ. CDR3 size: 17 residues. Trimming took 1 base from V and 9 from J; bases not matched to a gene: 14. CDR3 nucleotide sequence: TGTGCCAGCAGCTTAGTGACCCATCCGGGACTAGGTGGTGAGCAGTTCTTC. It encodes CASSLVTHPGLGGEQFF.

V usage is TRBV10-3 and J usage is TRBJ2-7, with 14 bases identical to TRBD2. The CDR3 is 16 residues long. With 3 bases clipped from V and 3 bases from J, the junction kept 4 bases outside the gene matches. Germline V CDR1 and CDR2: ENHRY, SYGVKD. The CDR3 nucleotides are TGTGCCATCAGTGAAGGGACTAGCGGGAGTCTCTACGAGCAGTACTTC. Amino acid sequence: CAISEGTSGSLYEQYF.

This clone came up once. The chain uses TRBV11-2 and TRBJ1-6; D is perhaps TRBD1 (6 bases). The CDR3 consists of 13 residues. V dropped 5 bases and J dropped 11 bases, with 13 bases sitting between them. Germline-derived CDR1 and CDR2 are SGHAT and FQNNGV. CDR3 sequence: CASSPGEMAPLHF. The CDR3 region has the DNA TGTGCCAGCAGCCCAGGGGAGATGGCACCCCTCCACTTT.

V usage is TRBV7-8 and J usage is TRBJ1-5; a possible D gene is TRBD1 (5 bases). Between the trimmed V and J ends, which lost 0 bases and 1 base, there was a span of 10 bases. The length of the CDR3 is 16 residues. Germline-derived CDR1 and CDR2 are SGHVS and FQNEAQ. The CDR3 region has the DNA TGTGCCAGCAGCTTAGCTCGGCAGGGCAGCAATCAGCCCCAGCATTTT. Its translation: CASSLARQGSNQPQHF.